This T cell receptor beta chain was recovered during a study of cytomegalovirus exposure and HLA in healthy donors (dated by TCRdb to about 2017). About the full investigation: The 666 repertoires of the first cohort and the 95 to 150 validation repertoires were produced on the same platform, according to a later analysis. To predict cytomegalovirus infection status, the study brought together high-throughput TCR immunosequencing, statistical association of individual TCRs with disease status, and machine learning. In addition to the first cohort of roughly 670 subjects, a separate validation cohort of 130 or so different subjects was used. The study aimed to test whether signatures of past pathogen exposure could be identified by cataloging public T cell receptors. General study outcomes and caveats: All 120 or so repertoires were used to score co-occurrence in the validation cohort in a later analysis, because that analysis had no HLA typing for the cohort. In vitro tests confirmed that three of the cytomegalovirus-associated TCR beta chains recognize cytomegalovirus antigens. The authors suggested that the approach could potentially be extended to other disease states and immunological phenotypes. Across donors, most TCR sequences were observed very rarely, whereas some public TCRs were present in many individuals. The study listed 150 to 200 TCR beta chains as associated with cytomegalovirus. The classifier was reported to diagnose cytomegalovirus status with high specificity and sensitivity in both the original cohort and the validation cohort. A later analysis found that TCRs clustered in the first cohort also tended to co-occur in the approximately 120 validation repertoires, with 90% to 95% of cluster scores above 0.

Library preparation was by the immunoSEQ multiplex PCR assay. On the authors' methods: To diagnose cytomegalovirus status from the catalog of TCR beta chain sequences, a statistical classification framework was built. This immuneACCESS table, as held by TCRdb, lists in-frame sequences with V and J called but not all clones. Of the missing ones, under half trace to an unresolved V gene in checked studies; the others have no known cause. The V and J calls and clone size are taken from that table; D and trimming were inferred from the DNA. The sample table records around 230,000 clones; approximately 83% of these occur just once. The ten largest clonotypes hold 1% to 1.5% of the sample. The donors were included in the validation cohort of approximately 120 subjects, a group kept apart from the roughly 610-subject first cohort. Points on this clone: Its antigen remains undetermined. Base quality data are lacking; no much larger clone is found one base away. This same CDR3 is encoded by further DNA sequences in the sample.

CDR1 and CDR2 are drawn from the germline V gene (reference sequence): DFQATT, SNEGSKA. Measured from the cysteine to the phenylalanine, the CDR3 is 11 residues long. The only DNA kept is the CDR3, 33 bases in frame from the first base. Trimming removed 6 bases from V and 8 bases from J, leaving 11 bases between the germline ends. The TCR comes from a woman aged 25-40 years in good health and CMV-seropositive. Sequencing was carried out using PBMCs. The chain links TRBV20-1 with TRBJ2-1, with the D gene too uncertain to name. The CDR3 corresponds to CSADDWDEQFF. The DNA is TGCAGTGCCGACGACTGGGATGAGCAGTTCTTC.